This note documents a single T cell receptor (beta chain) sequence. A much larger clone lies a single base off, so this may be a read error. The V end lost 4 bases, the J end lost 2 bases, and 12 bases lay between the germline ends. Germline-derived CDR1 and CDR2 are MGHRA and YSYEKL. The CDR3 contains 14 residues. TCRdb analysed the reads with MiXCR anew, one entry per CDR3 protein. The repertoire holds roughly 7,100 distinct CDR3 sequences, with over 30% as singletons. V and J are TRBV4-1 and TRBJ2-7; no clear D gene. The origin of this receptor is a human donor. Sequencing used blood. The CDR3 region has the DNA TGCGCCAGCAGCCCCCCTCAGGATCCCTACGAGCAGTACTTC. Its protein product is CASSPPQDPYEQYF.